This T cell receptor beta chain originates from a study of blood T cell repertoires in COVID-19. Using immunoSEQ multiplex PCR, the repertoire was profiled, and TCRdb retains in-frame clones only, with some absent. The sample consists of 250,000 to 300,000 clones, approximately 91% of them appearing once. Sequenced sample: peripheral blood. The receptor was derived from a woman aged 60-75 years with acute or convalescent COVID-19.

CDR3 nucleotides: TGTGCCAGCAGCTCTCGGGAGGCAATTTACACTGAAGCTTTCTTT. This codes for CASSSREAIYTEAFF. The chain carries TRBV9 and TRBJ1-1; D unclear. This CDR3 has 15 residues. With 4 bases removed from V and 3 bases from J, the gap between germline ends came to 16 bases. The germline gives CDR1 SGDLS, CDR2 YYNGEE. Full variable domain (missing parts from reference TRBV9 and TRBJ1-1): DSGVTQTPKHLITATGQRVTLRCSPRSGDLSVYWYQQSLDQGLQFLIQYYNGEERAKGNILERFSAQQFPDLHSELNLSSLELGDSALYFCASSSREAIYTEAFFGQGTRLTVV.